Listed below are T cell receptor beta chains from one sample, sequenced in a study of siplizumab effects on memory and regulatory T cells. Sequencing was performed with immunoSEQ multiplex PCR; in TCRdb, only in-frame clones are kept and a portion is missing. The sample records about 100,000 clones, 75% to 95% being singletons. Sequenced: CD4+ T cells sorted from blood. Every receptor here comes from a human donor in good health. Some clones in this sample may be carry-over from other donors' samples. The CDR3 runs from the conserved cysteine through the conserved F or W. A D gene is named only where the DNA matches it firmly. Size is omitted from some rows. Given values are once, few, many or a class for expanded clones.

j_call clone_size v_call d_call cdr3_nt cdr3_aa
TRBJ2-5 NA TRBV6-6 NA TGTGCCAGCAGTCGCACACGGGACTACCAAGAGACCCAGTACTTC CASSRTRDYQETQYF
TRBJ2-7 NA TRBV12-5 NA TGTGCTAGTGGTCTGGGGACTGGGGCCTACGAGCAGTACTTC CASGLGTGAYEQYF
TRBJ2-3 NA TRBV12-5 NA TGTGCTAGTGGTGCGGGACGAAGCACAGATACGCAGTATTTT CASGAGRSTDTQYF
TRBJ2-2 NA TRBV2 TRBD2 TGTGCCAGCAGCATAGCGGGAGGGCCAGACACCGGGGAGCTGTTTTTT CASSIAGGPDTGELFF
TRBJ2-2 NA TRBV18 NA TGTGCCAGCTCACCCGCGGCCCCAGGAAGGGGGCCATGGGGGGGTTTCACCGGGGAGCTGTTTTTT CASSPAAPGRGPWGGFTGELFF
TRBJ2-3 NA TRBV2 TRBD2 TGTGCCAGCAAATTTGGACTAGCGGTCACAGATACGCAGTATTTT CASKFGLAVTDTQYF
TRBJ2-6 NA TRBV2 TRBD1 TGTGCCAGCAGTCAACAGGGGGCGATCCTGACTTTC CASSQQGAILTF
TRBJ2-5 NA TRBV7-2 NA TGTGCCAGCAGCCCCGGGCTCCAACGAGAGACCCAGTACTTC CASSPGLQRETQYF
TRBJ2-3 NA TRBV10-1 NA TGCGCCAGCAGTGTGGGTAGCTCAGATACGCAGTATTTT CASSVGSSDTQYF
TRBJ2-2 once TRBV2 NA TGTGCCAGCAGTTTTCGTCGATTAACCGGGGAGCTGTTTTTT CASSFRRLTGELFF
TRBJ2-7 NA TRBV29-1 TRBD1 TGCAGCGTTTCAAGGGGACAGGGGGCTTACGAGCAGTACTTC CSVSRGQGAYEQYF
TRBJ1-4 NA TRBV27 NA TGTGCCAGCAGTTTCTCGACACCTTCCCCATCAACTAATGAAAAACTGTTTTTT CASSFSTPSPSTNEKLFF
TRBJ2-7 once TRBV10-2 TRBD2 TGCGCCAGCAGTGAGGGTAAGCGGCTAGCGGGATCCGACGAGCAGTACTTC CASSEGKRLAGSDEQYF
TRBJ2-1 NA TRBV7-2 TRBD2 TGTGCCAGCAGCTTAGAAGGGGCGGTAGCGGGAACTGAGCAGTTCTTC CASSLEGAVAGTEQFF
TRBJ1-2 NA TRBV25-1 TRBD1 TGTGCCAGCAGTCCACAGGGGGTCAACTATGGCTACACCTTC CASSPQGVNYGYTF
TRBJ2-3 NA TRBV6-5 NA TGTGCCAGCAGTCAGAACAGTGCAGATACGCAGTATTTT CASSQNSADTQYF
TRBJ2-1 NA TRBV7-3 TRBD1 TGTGCCAGCGCACCGGGACAGGCTTACAATGAGCAGTTCTTC CASAPGQAYNEQFF
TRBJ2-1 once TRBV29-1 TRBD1 TGCAGCGTGAATCAGGGGGTTTCCTACAATGAGCAGTTCTTC CSVNQGVSYNEQFF
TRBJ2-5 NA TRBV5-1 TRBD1 TGCGCCAGCAGCCGTGACAGGGGGAGAGAGACCCAGTACTTC CASSRDRGRETQYF
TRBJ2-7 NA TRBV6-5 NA TGTGCCAGCAGTTACTCTGGGTCAACAAACTACGAGCAGTATTTC CASSYSGSTNYEQYF
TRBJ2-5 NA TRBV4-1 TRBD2 TGCGCCAGCAGCCAACCCGCGGGGGGTGAGACCCAGTACTTC CASSQPAGGETQYF
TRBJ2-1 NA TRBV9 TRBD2 TGTGCCAGCAGCGTAGAAGGGAGCGGGAGTAATGAGCAGTTCTTC CASSVEGSGSNEQFF
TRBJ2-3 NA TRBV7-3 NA TGTGCCAGCAGCTCCAGCGGGAGCACAGATACGCAGTATTTT CASSSSGSTDTQYF
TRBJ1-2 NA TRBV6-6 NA TGTGCCAGCAGCGGGGCAGGGACCGGGTCCTCGAACTTC CASSGAGTGSSNF
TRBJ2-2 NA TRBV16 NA TGTGCCAGCAGCCAATCGCGCGGGAACACCGGGGAGCTGTTTTTT CASSQSRGNTGELFF
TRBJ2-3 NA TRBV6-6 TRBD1 TGTGCCAGCAGCCGGGACAGGGTGCAGTATTTT CASSRDRVQYF
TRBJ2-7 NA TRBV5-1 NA TGCGCCAGCAGCCAACGATCGGGACTCGGTTCCTACGAGCAGTACTTC CASSQRSGLGSYEQYF
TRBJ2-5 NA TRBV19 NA TGTGCCAGTAGTATTGATCGGGGATTGGGAGAGACCCAGTACTTC CASSIDRGLGETQYF
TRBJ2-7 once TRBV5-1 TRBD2 TGCGCCAGCAGCCTAGGGACTAGCGGTACCTACGAGCAGTACTTC CASSLGTSGTYEQYF
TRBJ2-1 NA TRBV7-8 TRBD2 TGTGCCAGCAGCTTACTGGGTGGGCTAGCGGGAGGTATCGAGCAGTTCTTC CASSLLGGLAGGIEQFF
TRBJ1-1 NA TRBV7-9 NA TGTGCCAGCAGCTTAGAGCCAGGGCAAGCTAGAGCTTTCTTT CASSLEPGQARAFF
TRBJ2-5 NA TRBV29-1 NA TGCAGCGTTGGAGAACAAGAGACCCAGTACTTC CSVGEQETQYF
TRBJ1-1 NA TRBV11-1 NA TGTGCCAGCAGCTTTCCTGGTCTTGAAGCTTTCTTT CASSFPGLEAFF
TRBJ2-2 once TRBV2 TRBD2 TGTGCCAGCAGTTTCGGAGCGGGAGCCACCGGGGAGCTGTTTTTT CASSFGAGATGELFF
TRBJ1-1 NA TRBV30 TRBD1 TGTGCCTGGAGTGCAGGAGGGGGCAGTGAAGCTTTCTTT CAWSAGGGSEAFF
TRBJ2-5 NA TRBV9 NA TGTGCCAGCAGCGTAGATGGCATTTACGGGGAGACCCAGTACTTC CASSVDGIYGETQYF
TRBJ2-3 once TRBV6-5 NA TGTGCCAGCATAGGGTCGGGAGTCGGCACAGATACGCAGTATTTT CASIGSGVGTDTQYF
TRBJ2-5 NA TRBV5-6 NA TGTGCCAGCAGCGACCCTGCAGGGACGGTAGAGACCCAGTACTTC CASSDPAGTVETQYF
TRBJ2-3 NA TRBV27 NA TGTGCCAGCAGTTTATATCGGGGCTCGGATACGCAGTATTTT CASSLYRGSDTQYF
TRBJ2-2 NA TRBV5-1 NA TGCGCCAGCAGCTTGACAGGAACGAACACCGGGGAGCTGTTTTTT CASSLTGTNTGELFF
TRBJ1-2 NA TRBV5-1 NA TGCGCCAGCAGCTTGGAAGGAGGCGCGCGTGGCTATGGCTACACCTTC CASSLEGGARGYGYTF
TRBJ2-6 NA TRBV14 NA TGTGCCAGCAGCCGTGGACCTGGGGGGCGCCGGACCTCTGGGGCCAACGTCCTGACTTTC CASSRGPGGRRTSGANVLTF
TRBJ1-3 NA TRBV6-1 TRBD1 TGTGCCAGCAGTGGAGGGACAGCTGGAAACACCATATATTTT CASSGGTAGNTIYF
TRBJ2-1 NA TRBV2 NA TGTGCCAGCAAGGGAGGACCGTACAATGAGCAGTTCTTC CASKGGPYNEQFF